This T cell receptor (beta chain) was observed in a study of T cells in Graves' hyperthyroidism and ophthalmopathy. Germline CDR1 is DFQATT and CDR2 is SNEGSKA (reference sequence). With 5 bases removed from V and 2 bases from J, the gap between germline ends came to 13 bases. The CDR3 extends over 13 amino acids. Each diagnosis was grounded in clinical symptoms, serum thyroxine and TRAb, thyroid ultrasound, and orbital computed tomography. Fresh peripheral blood, 7.5 to 10 ml of it, supplied the PBMCs. It was RNA transcripts that yielded the amplified TCR beta CDR3 regions. TCR CDR3 regions were first amplified by RT-PCR with HTBI primers. Each CDR3 protein gets one entry after TCRdb re-called the multiplex PCR reads with MiXCR. The table records 600,000 or so distinct CDR3 sequences, around 15% of them present only once. In this sample, this clonotype turned up many times.

The sequenced sample consisted of blood. The clonotype originates from a woman in her 30s with Graves' hyperthyroidism. V and J are TRBV20-1 and TRBJ2-7; D is uncertain. CDR3 loop: CSADMADTYEQYF. The DNA for the CDR3 is TGCAGTGCTGACATGGCAGACACCTACGAGCAGTACTTC.